This is a list of T cell receptor beta chains from one sample in a study of glioma-infiltrating T cells after dendritic cell vaccination. TCRdb keeps only in-frame clones here, not all; method: immunoSEQ multiplex PCR. Of over 70,000 clones listed, almost 85% are singletons. This material consisted of blood, taken before dendritic cell vaccination. The receptors derive from a human donor with glioblastoma. Each CDR3 is given with its conserved first and last residue. A D gene is named only where the DNA matches it firmly. A row's size may be missing; if present it is once, few, many or a size class.

>few|-|14|TRBJ2-3|TRBV4-2
TGTGCCAGCAGCCCCCGGGAGAGGGCAGATACGCAGTATTTT
CASSPRERADTQYF
>-|TRBD1|13|TRBJ2-5|TRBV2
TGTGCCACACACAGGGGGCTCGGGGAGACCCAGTACTTC
CATHRGLGETQYF
>-|TRBD2|19|TRBJ2-1|TRBV4-1
TGCGCCAGCAGCCAAGATTCGGCACTAGCGGGGGTATCATACAATGAGCAGTTCTTC
CASSQDSALAGVSYNEQFF
>-|-|14|TRBJ1-2|TRBV7-2
TGTGCCAGCAGCTTAGACAGACAGAACTATGGCTACACCTTC
CASSLDRQNYGYTF
>-|-|15|TRBJ1-5|TRBV5-1
TGCGCCAGCAGCCCCCAGGGTGATAGCAATCAGCCCCAGCATTTT
CASSPQGDSNQPQHF
>-|-|14|TRBJ2-1|TRBV25-1
TGTGCCAGCAGTGACCGGTGGTTGAGCAATGAGCAGTTCTTC
CASSDRWLSNEQFF
>-|-|12|TRBJ1-1|TRBV19
TGTGCCAGTAGTATTAGGAACACTGAAGCTTTCTTT
CASSIRNTEAFF
>-|-|13|TRBJ2-5|TRBV7-8
TGTGCCAGCAGCTTACAGGGGCAATTGACCCAGTACTTC
CASSLQGQLTQYF
>-|-|15|TRBJ1-6|TRBV7-9
TGTGCCAGCAGCTTAGCCCAAATCACGGGATCACCCCTCCACTTT
CASSLAQITGSPLHF
>-|-|17|TRBJ2-7|TRBV7-9
TGTGCCAGCAGCCCCACCGAGGGGGGGCTCCCCTCATACGAGCAGTACTTC
CASSPTEGGLPSYEQYF
>-|-|11|TRBJ2-7|TRBV4-1
TGCGCCAGCAGCCAGGGCCACGAGCAGTACTTC
CASSQGHEQYF
>-|TRBD1|14|TRBJ2-5|TRBV11-3
TGTGCCAGCAGCTCCGACAGGGGGCTGGGGACCCAGTACTTC
CASSSDRGLGTQYF
>-|TRBD1|14|TRBJ1-2|TRBV10-3
TGTGCCATCAGTGGCTCGGGACAGGACTATGGCTACACCTTC
CAISGSGQDYGYTF
>few|TRBD2|15|TRBJ2-2|TRBV7-2
TGTGCCAGCAGCTTACGGACTAGAGGGGCCGGGGAGCTGTTTTTT
CASSLRTRGAGELFF
>-|-|15|TRBJ1-2|TRBV6-1
TGTGCCAGCAGTACCGACATCCGGGGGAACTATGGCTACACCTTC
CASSTDIRGNYGYTF
>-|TRBD2|14|TRBJ2-5|TRBV7-9
TGTGCCAGCAGCCCTCAACCGGGAGGGGAGACCCAGTACTTC
CASSPQPGGETQYF
>-|TRBD1|15|TRBJ1-4|TRBV19
TGTGCCACCCGACAGGGGGCTGGGGCTAATGAAAAACTGTTTTTT
CATRQGAGANEKLFF
>-|TRBD2|15|TRBJ2-1|TRBV4-1
TGCGCCAGCAGCCAAGATAGCGGGAGAGGAAATGAGCAGTTCTTC
CASSQDSGRGNEQFF
>-|TRBD2|15|TRBJ2-1|TRBV11-3
TGTGCCAGCAGCTTAGGACTAGCGGAATACAATGAGCAGTTCTTC
CASSLGLAEYNEQFF
>-|-|14|TRBJ1-1|TRBV25-1
TGTGCCAGCAGTAAAGGACAGTTGAACACTGAAGCTTTCTTT
CASSKGQLNTEAFF
>-|-|15|TRBJ2-2|TRBV30
TGTGCCTGGGCTGTAGGGCGGGCGAACACCGGGGAGCTGTTTTTT
CAWAVGRANTGELFF
>-|-|12|TRBJ2-5|TRBV29-1
TGCAGCGGAAGGACAAATCAAGAGACCCAGTACTTC
CSGRTNQETQYF
>-|-|13|TRBJ1-2|TRBV6-5
TGTGCCAGCACCAAACAGGGTCACTATGGCTACACCTTC
CASTKQGHYGYTF
>-|-|14|TRBJ1-2|TRBV29-1
TGCAGCTCGAGGGAGGGAACAGACCGCTATGGCTACACCTTC
CSSREGTDRYGYTF
>-|-|14|TRBJ1-6|TRBV27
TGTGCCAGCAGGGGCGACTCCTATAATTCACCCCTCCACTTT
CASRGDSYNSPLHF